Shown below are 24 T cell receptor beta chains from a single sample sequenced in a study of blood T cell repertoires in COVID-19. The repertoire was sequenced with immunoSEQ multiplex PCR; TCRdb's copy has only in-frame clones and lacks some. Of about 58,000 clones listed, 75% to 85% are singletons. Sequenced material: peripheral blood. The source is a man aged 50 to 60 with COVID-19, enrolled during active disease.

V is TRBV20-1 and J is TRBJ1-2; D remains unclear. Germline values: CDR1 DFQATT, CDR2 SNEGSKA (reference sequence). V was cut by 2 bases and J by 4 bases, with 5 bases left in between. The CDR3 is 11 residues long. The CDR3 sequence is CSARSVYGYTF. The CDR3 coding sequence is TGCAGTGCTAGATCAGTCTATGGCTACACCTTC.

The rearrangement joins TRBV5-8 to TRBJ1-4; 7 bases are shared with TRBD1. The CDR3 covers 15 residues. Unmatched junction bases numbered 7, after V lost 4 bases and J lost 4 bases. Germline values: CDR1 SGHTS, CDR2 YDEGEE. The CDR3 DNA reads TGTGCCAGCAGCCCGGGGACAGATATTAATGAAAAACTGTTTTTT. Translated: CASSPGTDINEKLFF.

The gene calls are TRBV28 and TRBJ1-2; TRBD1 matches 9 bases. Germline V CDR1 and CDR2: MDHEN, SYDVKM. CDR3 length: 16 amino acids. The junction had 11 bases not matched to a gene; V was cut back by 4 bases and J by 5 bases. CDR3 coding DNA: TGTGCCAGCAGTTACACTACACCGGGACAGGGTTATGGCTACACCTTC. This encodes CASSYTTPGQGYGYTF.

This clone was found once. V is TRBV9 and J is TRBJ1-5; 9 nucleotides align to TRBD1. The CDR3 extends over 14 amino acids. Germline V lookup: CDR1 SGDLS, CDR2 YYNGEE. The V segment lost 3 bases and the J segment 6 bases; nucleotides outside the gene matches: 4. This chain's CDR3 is CASSAGTGLQPQHF. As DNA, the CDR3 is TGTGCCAGCAGCGCAGGGACAGGGCTTCAGCCCCAGCATTTT.

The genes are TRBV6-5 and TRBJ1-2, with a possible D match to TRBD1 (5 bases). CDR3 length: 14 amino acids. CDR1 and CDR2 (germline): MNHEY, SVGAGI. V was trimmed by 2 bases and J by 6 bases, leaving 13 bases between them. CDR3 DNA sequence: TGTGCCAGCAGTTACGAAGGGGAGGTGGATGGCTACACCTTC. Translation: CASSYEGEVDGYTF.

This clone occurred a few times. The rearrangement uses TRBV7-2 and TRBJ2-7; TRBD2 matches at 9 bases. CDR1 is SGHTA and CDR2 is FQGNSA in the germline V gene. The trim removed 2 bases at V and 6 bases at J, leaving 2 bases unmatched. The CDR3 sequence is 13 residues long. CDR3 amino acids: CASSLKREVEQYF. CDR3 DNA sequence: TGTGCCAGCAGCTTAAAGCGGGAGGTCGAGCAGTACTTC.

The CDR3 DNA is TGTGCCATCAGTGAGTCGCGGGAGCTAGCCAAAAACATTCAGTACTTC. It is translated as CAISESRELAKNIQYF. The gene calls are TRBV10-3 and TRBJ2-4; TRBD2 agrees at 7 bases. The V gene end was trimmed by 0 bases and the J gene end by 0 bases; junction bases not matched to a gene: 2. The CDR3 is 16 amino acids. Per the germline V gene, CDR1 is ENHRY and CDR2 is SYGVKD.

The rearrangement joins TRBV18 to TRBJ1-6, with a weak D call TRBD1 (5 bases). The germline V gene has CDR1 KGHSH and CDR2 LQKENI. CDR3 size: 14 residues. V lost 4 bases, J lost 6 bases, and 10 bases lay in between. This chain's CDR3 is CASSLQGGNSPLHF. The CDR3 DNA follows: TGTGCCAGCTCACTGCAGGGCGGTAATTCACCCCTCCACTTT.

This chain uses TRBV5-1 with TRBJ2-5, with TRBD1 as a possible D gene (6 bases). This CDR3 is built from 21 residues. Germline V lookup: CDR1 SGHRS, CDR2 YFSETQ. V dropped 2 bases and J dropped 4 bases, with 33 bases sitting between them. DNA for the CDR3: TGCGCCAGCAGCTTCCCGAGTGAGGTCTCGAGAAGGGGGAGTCCGGGAGAGACCCAGTACTTC. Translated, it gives CASSFPSEVSRRGSPGETQYF.

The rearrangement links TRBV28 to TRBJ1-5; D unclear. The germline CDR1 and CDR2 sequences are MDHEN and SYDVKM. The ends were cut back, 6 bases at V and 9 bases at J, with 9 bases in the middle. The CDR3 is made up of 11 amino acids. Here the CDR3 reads CASSPNGPQHF. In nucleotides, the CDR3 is TGTGCCAGCAGCCCGAACGGGCCCCAGCATTTT.

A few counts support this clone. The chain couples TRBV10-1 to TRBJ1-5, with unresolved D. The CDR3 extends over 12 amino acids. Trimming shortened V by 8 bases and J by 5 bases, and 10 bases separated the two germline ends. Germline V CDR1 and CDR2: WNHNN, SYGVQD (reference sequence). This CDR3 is CASLGRDQPQHF. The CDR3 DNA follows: TGCGCCAGCTTAGGGCGGGATCAGCCCCAGCATTTT.

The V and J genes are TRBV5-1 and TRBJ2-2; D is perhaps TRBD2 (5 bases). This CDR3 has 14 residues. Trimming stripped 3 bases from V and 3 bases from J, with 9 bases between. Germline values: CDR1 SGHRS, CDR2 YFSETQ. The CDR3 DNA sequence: TGCGCCAGCAGCTCCGGACTGTACACCGGGGAGCTGTTTTTT. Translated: CASSSGLYTGELFF.

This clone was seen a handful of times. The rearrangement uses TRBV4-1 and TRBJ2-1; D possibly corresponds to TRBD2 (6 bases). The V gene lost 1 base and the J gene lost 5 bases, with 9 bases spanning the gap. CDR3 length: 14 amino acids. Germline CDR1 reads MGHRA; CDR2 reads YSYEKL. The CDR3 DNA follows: TGCGCCAGCAGCCAAGTTCCGGGGGACAATGAGCAGTTCTTC. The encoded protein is CASSQVPGDNEQFF.

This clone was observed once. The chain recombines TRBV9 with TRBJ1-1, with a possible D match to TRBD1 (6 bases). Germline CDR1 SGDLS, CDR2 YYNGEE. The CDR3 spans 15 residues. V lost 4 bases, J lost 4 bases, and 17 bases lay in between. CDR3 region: CASSLKGVQGTEAFF. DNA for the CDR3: TGTGCCAGCAGCCTAAAGGGGGTTCAGGGCACTGAAGCTTTCTTT.

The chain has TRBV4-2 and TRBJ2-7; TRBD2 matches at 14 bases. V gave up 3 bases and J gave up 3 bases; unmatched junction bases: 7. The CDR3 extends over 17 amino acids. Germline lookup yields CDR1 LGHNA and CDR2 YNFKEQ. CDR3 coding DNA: TGTGCCAGCAGCCACGGGACTAGCGGGGGCATAGACTACGAGCAGTACTTC. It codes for CASSHGTSGGIDYEQYF.

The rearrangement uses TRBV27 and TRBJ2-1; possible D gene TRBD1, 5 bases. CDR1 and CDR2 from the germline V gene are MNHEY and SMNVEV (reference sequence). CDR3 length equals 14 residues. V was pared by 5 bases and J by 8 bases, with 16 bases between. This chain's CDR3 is CASSSPRVEDEQFF. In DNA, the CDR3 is TGTGCCAGCAGTAGCCCCAGGGTTGAGGATGAGCAGTTCTTC.

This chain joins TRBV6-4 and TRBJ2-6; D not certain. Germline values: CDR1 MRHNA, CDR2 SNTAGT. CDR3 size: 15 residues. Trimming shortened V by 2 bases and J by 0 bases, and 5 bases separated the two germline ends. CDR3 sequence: CASSDTRSGANVLTF. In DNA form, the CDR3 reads TGTGCCAGCAGTGACACTCGCTCTGGGGCCAACGTCCTGACTTTC.

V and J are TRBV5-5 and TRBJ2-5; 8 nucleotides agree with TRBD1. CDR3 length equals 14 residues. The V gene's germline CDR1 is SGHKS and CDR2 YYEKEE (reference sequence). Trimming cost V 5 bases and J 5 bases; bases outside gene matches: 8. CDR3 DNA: TGTGCCAGCAGTGGGGCCTGGACAGGGGAGACCCAGTACTTC. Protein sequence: CASSGAWTGETQYF. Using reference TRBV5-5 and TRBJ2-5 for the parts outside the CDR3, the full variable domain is DAGVTQSPTHLIKTRGQQVTLRCSPISGHKSVSWYQQVLGQGPQFIFQYYEKEERGRGNFPDRFSARQFPNYSSELNVNALLLGDSALYLCASSGAWTGETQYFGPGTRLLVL.

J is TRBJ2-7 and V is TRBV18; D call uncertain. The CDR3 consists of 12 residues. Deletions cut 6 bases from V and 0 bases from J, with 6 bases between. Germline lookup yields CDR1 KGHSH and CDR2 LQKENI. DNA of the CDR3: TGTGCCAGCTCCCCCTCCTCCTACGAGCAGTACTTC. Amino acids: CASSPSSYEQYF. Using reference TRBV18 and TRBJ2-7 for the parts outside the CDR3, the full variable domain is NAGVMQNPRHLVRRRGQEARLRCSPMKGHSHVYWYRQLPEEGLKFMVYLQKENIIDESGMPKERFSAEFPKEGPSILRIQQVVRGDSAAYFCASSPSSYEQYFGPGTRLTVT.

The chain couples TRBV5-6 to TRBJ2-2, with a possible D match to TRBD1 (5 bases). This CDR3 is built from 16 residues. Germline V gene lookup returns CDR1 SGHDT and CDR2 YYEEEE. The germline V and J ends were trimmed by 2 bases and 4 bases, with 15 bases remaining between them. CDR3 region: CASSFGRVGSTGELFF. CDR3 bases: TGTGCCAGCAGCTTCGGCAGGGTTGGTAGCACCGGGGAGCTGTTTTTT.

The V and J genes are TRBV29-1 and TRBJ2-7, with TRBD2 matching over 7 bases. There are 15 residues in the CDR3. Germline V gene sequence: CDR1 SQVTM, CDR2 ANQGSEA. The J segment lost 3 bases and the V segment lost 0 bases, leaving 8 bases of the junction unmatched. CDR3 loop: CSVEDRGEGRYEQYF. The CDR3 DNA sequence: TGCAGCGTTGAAGATCGGGGGGAGGGCCGCTACGAGCAGTACTTC.

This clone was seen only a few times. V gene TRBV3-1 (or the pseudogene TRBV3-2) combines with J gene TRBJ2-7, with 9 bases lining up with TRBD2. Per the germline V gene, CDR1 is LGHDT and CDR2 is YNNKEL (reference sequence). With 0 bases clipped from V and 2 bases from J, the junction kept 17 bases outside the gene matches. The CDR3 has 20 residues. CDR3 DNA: TGTGCCAGCAGCCAAGAGTCTAGAAGCGGGAGGCCAAAAAAAACCTACGAGCAGTACTTC. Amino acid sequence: CASSQESRSGRPKKTYEQYF.

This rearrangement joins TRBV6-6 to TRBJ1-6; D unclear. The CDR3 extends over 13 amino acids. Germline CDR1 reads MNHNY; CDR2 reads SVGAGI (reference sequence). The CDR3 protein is CVASRTYNSPLHF. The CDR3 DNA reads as TGTGTAGCATCCAGAACCTATAATTCACCCCTCCACTTT.

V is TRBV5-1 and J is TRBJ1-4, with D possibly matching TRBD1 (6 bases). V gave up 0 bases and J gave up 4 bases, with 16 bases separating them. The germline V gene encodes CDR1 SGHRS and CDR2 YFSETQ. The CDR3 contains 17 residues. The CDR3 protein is CASSLAPTGQLNEKLFF. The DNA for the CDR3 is TGCGCCAGCAGCTTGGCCCCAACTGGACAGCTTAATGAAAAACTGTTTTTT.